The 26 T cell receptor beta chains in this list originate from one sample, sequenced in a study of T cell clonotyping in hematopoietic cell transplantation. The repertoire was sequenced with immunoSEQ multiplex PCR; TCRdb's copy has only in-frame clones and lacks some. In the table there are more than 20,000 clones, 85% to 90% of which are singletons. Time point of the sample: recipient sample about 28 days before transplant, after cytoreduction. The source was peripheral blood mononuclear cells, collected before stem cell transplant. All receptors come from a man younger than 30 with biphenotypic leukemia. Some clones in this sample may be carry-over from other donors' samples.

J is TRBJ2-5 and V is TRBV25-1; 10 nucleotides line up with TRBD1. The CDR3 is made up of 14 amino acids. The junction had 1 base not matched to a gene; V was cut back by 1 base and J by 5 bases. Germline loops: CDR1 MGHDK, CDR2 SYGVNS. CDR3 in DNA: TGTGCCAGCAGTGAATCGGGACAGGGGGAGACCCAGTACTTC. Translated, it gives CASSESGQGETQYF. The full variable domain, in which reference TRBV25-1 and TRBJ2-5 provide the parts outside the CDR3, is EADIYQTPRYLVIGTGKKITLECSQTMGHDKMYWYQQDPGMELHLIHYSYGVNSTEKGDLSSESTVSRIRTEHFPLTLESARPSHTSQYLCASSESGQGETQYFGPGTRLLVL.

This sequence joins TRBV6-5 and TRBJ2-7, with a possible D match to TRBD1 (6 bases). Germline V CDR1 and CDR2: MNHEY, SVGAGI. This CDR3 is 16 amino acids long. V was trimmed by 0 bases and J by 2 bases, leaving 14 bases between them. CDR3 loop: CASSYSRWAGAYEQYF. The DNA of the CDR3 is TGTGCCAGCAGTTACTCGAGGTGGGCAGGGGCCTACGAGCAGTACTTC.

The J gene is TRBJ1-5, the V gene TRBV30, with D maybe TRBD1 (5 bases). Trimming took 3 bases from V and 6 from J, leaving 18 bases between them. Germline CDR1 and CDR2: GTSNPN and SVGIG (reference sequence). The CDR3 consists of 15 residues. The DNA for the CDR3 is TGTGCCTGGAGCCAAGGGACGGCGGACTTTCAGCCCCAGCATTTT. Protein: CAWSQGTADFQPQHF.

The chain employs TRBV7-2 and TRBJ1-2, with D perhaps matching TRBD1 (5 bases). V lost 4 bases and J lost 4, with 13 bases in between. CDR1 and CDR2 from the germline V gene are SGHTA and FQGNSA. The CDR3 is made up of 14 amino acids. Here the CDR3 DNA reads TGTGCCAGCAGCTCCTTCGGGGGGACCTATGGCTACACCTTC. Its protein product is CASSSFGGTYGYTF.

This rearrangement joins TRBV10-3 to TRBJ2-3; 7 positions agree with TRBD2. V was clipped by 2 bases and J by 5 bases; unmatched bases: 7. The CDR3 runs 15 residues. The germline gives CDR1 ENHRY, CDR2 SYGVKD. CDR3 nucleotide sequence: TGTGCCATCAGTGAGGCGGGAGCAAGTCAAGATACGCAGTATTTT. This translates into CAISEAGASQDTQYF.

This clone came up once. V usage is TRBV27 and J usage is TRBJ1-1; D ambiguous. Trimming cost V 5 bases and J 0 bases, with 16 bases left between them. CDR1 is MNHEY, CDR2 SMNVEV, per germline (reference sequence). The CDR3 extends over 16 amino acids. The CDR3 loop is CASSPPPTRMNTEAFF. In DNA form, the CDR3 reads TGTGCCAGCAGTCCACCCCCAACCAGGATGAACACTGAAGCTTTCTTT.

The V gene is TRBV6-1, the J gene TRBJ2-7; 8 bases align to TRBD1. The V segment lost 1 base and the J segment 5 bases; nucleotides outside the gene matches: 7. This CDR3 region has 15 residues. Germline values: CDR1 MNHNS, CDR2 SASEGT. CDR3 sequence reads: CASSEGTGTAHEQYF. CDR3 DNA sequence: TGTGCCAGCAGTGAAGGGACAGGGACAGCCCACGAGCAGTACTTC.

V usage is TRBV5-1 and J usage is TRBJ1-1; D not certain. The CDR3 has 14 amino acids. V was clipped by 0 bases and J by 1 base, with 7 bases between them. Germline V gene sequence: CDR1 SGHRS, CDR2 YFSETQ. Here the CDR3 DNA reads TGCGCCAGCAGCTTGGAGGTCAGGAACACTGAAGCTTTCTTT. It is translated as CASSLEVRNTEAFF.

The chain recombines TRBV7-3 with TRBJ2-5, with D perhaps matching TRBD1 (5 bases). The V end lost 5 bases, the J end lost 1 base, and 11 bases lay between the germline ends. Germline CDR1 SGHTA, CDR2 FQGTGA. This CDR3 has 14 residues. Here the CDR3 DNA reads TGTGCCAGCAGCCCCACAGGAACCCAAGAGACCCAGTACTTC. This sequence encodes CASSPTGTQETQYF.

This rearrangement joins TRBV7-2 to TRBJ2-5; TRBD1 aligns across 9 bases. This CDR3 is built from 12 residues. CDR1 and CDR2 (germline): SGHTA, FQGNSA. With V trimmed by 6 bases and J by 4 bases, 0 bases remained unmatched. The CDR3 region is CASRDRGETQYF. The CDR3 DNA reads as TGTGCCAGCAGGGACAGGGGAGAGACCCAGTACTTC.

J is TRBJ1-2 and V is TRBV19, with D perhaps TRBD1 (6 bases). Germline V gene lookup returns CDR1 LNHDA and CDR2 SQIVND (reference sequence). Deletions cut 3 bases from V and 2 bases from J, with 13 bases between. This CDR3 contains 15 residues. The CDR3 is CASSITGSRNYGYTF. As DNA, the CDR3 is TGTGCCAGTAGTATTACAGGGTCCCGGAACTATGGCTACACCTTC.

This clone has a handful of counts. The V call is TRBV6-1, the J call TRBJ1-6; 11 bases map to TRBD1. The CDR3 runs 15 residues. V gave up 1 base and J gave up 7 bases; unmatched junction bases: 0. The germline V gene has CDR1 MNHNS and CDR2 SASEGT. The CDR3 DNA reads TGTGCCAGCAGTGAAGGGACAGGGGGCAATTCACCCCTCCACTTT. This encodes CASSEGTGGNSPLHF.

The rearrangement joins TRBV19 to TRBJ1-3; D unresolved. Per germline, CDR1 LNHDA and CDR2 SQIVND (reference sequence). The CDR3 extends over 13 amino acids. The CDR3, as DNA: TGTGCTCAGCCCGGCGCCTCTGGAAACACCATATATTTT. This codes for CAQPGASGNTIYF.

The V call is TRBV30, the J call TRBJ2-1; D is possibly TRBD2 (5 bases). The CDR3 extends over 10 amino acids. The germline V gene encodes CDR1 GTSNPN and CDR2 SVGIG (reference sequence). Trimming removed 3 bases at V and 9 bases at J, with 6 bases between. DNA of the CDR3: TGTGCCTGGAGAGGGAGTGAGCAGTTCTTC. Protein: CAWRGSEQFF.

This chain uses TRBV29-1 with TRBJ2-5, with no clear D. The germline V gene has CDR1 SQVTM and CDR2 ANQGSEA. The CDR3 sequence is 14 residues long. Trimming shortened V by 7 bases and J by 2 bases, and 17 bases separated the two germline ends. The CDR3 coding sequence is TGCAGCGCCCCGACCCCCATGAGGCAAGAGACCCAGTACTTC. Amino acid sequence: CSAPTPMRQETQYF.

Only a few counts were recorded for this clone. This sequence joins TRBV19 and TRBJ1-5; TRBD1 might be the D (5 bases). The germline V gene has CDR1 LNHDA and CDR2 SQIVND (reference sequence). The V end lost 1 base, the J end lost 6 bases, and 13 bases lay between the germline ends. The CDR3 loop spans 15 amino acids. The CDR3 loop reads CASSIGPAGSQPQHF. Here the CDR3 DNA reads TGTGCCAGTAGTATAGGGCCGGCAGGGTCTCAGCCCCAGCATTTT.

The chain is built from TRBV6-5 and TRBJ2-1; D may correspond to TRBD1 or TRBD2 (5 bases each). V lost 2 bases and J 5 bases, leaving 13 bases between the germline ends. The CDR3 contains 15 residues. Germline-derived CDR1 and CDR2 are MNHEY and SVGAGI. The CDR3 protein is CASSYTYWGHNEQFF. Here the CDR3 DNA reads TGTGCCAGCAGTTACACCTATTGGGGACACAATGAGCAGTTCTTC.

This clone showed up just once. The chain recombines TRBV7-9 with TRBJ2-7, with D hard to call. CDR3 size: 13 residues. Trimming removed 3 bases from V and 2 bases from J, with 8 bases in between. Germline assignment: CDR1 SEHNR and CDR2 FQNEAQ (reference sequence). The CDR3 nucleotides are TGTGCCAGCAGCTTCGGTTCCCCCTACGAGCAGTACTTC. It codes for CASSFGSPYEQYF.

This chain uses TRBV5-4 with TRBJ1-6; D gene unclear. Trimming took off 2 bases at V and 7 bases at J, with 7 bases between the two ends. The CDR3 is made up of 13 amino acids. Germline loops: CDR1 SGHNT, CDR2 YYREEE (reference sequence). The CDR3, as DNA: TGTGCCAGCAGCTTTGACGGGAATTCACCCCTCCACTTT. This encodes CASSFDGNSPLHF.

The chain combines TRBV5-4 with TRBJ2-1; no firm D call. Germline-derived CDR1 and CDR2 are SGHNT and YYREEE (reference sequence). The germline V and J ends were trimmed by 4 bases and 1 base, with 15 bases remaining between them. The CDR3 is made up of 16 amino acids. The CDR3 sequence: CASSPSSLGSYNEQFF. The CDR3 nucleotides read TGTGCCAGCAGCCCATCGAGCCTTGGGTCCTACAATGAGCAGTTCTTC. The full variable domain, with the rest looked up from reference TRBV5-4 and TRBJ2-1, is ETGVTQSPTHLIKTRGQQVTLRCSSQSGHNTVSWYQQALGQGPQFIFQYYREEENGRGNFPPRFSGLQFPNYSSELNVNALELDDSALYLCASSPSSLGSYNEQFFGPGTRLTVL.

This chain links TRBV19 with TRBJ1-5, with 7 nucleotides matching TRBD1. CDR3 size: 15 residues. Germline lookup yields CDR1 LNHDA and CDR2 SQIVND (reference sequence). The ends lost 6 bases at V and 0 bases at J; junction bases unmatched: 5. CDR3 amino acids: CASSRQGDSNQPQHF. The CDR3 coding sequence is TGTGCCAGTAGCCGTCAGGGGGATAGCAATCAGCCCCAGCATTTT.

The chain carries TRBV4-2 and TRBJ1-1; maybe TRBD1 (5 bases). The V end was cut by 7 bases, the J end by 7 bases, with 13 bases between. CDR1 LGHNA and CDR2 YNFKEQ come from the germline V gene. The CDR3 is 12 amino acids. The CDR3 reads CASKLGGLEAFF. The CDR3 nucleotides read TGTGCCAGCAAACTGGGGGGACTTGAAGCTTTCTTT.

CDR3 bases: TGTGCCTGGACAGGGTCGAGCTACGAGCAGTACTTC. Its protein product is CAWTGSSYEQYF. This rearrangement joins TRBV30 to TRBJ2-5; D may be TRBD1 (5 bases). The DNA end is a closer match to TRBJ2-7, so the J assignment may be wrong. The CDR3 is 12 residues long. Germline values: CDR1 GTSNPN, CDR2 SVGIG (reference sequence).

The CDR3 sequence: CASSSLPGYEQYF. CDR3 nucleotides: TGCGCCAGCAGCTCCCTCCCAGGCTACGAGCAGTACTTC. The chain has TRBV5-1 and TRBJ2-7; D is ambiguous. The CDR3 runs 13 residues. Trimming cost V 3 bases and J 3 bases, with 10 bases left between them. In germline, CDR1 is SGHRS, CDR2 YFSETQ.

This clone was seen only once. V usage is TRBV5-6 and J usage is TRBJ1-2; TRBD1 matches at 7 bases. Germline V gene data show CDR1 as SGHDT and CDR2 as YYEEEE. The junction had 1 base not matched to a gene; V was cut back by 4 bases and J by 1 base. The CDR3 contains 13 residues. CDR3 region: CASSRDSNYGYTF. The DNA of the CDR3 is TGTGCCAGCAGCCGGGACAGTAACTATGGCTACACCTTC.

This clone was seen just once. The CDR3 protein is CASSFGGLETEAFF. The CDR3, as DNA: TGTGCCAGCAGCTTTGGAGGACTGGAGACTGAAGCTTTCTTT. The chain employs TRBV7-3 and TRBJ1-1, with D unresolved. The CDR3 length is 14 residues. The V gene lost 3 bases and the J gene lost 5 bases, with 13 bases spanning the gap. Germline CDR1 reads SGHTA; CDR2 reads FQGTGA. The whole variable domain, filled in from reference TRBV7-3 and TRBJ1-1, reads GAGVSQTPSNKVTEKGKYVELRCDPISGHTALYWYRQSLGQGPEFLIYFQGTGAADDSGLPNDRFFAVRPEGSVSTLKIQRTERGDSAVYLCASSFGGLETEAFFGQGTRLTVV.